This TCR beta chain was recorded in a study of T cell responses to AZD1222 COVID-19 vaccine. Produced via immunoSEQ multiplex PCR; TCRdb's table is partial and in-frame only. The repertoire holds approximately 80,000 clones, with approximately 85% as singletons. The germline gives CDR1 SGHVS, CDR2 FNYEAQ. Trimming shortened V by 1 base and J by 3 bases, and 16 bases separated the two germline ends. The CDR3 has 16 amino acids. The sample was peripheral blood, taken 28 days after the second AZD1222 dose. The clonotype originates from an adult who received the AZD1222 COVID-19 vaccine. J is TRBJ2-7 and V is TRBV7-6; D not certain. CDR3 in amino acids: CASSLGGGVSVYEQYF. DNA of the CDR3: TGTGCCAGCAGCTTAGGGGGTGGGGTGAGCGTCTACGAGCAGTACTTC. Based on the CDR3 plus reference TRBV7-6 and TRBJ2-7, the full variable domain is GAGVSQSPRYKVTKRGQDVALRCDPISGHVSLYWYRQALGQGPEFLTYFNYEAQQDKSGLPNDRFSAERPEGSISTLTIQRTEQRDSAMYRCASSLGGGVSVYEQYFGPGTRLTVT.